The 6 T cell receptor beta chains reported below all come from one sample, sequenced in a study of T cell changes during pregnancy in multiple sclerosis. The method was immunoSEQ multiplex PCR; TCRdb's version includes in-frame clones alone and lacks a portion of them. The table lists fewer than 40,000 clones, roughly nine tenths of them singletons. The sample here was CD4+ T cells from peripheral blood mononuclear cells, taken in the first trimester of pregnancy. The receptors stem from a female donor in good health, enrolled as a control in a pregnancy study.

The V call is TRBV2, the J call TRBJ2-7; 12 bases map to TRBD2. This CDR3 spans 14 amino acids. CDR1 SNHLY and CDR2 FYNNEI come from the germline V gene. Germline trimming cut 6 bases from V and 2 bases from J; bases unmatched to any gene: 2. The DNA of the CDR3 is TGTGCCAGCAGGACTAGCGGGGGCCCCTACGAGCAGTACTTC. Translation gives CASRTSGGPYEQYF.

V is TRBV7-9 and J is TRBJ2-2; 10 bases align to TRBD1. This CDR3 is 15 amino acids long. V lost 4 bases, J lost 5 bases, and 4 bases stayed unmatched. Looked up from germline, CDR1 is SEHNR and CDR2 is FQNEAQ (reference sequence). The CDR3 region has the DNA TGTGCCAGCAGCTCTCCGGGACAGGGGACCGGGGAGCTGTTTTTT. This codes for CASSSPGQGTGELFF.

The rearrangement joins TRBV5-1 to TRBJ2-3; tentative D call: TRBD2 (5 bases). V shed 0 bases and J shed 3 bases, with 8 bases lying between them. Looked up from germline, CDR1 is SGHRS and CDR2 is YFSETQ. The CDR3 runs 14 residues. For the CDR3, the DNA is TGCGCCAGCAGCTTGGTCGCGGGTACAGATACGCAGTATTTT. It codes for CASSLVAGTDTQYF.

This clone was recorded only once. The chain has TRBV7-2 and TRBJ2-5; 7 bases align to TRBD1. CDR1 and CDR2 from the germline V gene are SGHTA and FQGNSA. Trimming cost V 8 bases and J 2 bases; bases outside gene matches: 8. CDR3 length equals 14 residues. The CDR3 region is CASALRGIQETQYF. The CDR3 DNA reads as TGTGCCAGCGCCCTCAGGGGGATACAAGAGACCCAGTACTTC.

The chain couples TRBV7-3 to TRBJ2-1, with D unclear. V was clipped by 2 bases and J by 8 bases, with 7 bases between them. The CDR3 length is 12 residues. The germline V gene encodes CDR1 SGHTA and CDR2 FQGTGA. The chain's CDR3 is CASSLVGHEQFF. CDR3 coding DNA: TGTGCCAGCAGCTTAGTGGGCCATGAGCAGTTCTTC.

By share of the sample, this clone is medium-sized. The chain links TRBV19 to TRBJ1-3; 8 bases are a match to TRBD1. From germline, CDR1 is LNHDA and CDR2 SQIVND (reference sequence). V was clipped by 4 bases and J by 5 bases; unmatched bases: 16. This CDR3 is 18 amino acids long. The CDR3 sequence is CASSTHFSRRQGRNTIYF. The DNA for the CDR3 is TGTGCCAGTAGTACTCACTTCTCCCGGCGACAGGGGAGAAACACCATATATTTT. Supplemented by reference TRBV19 and TRBJ1-3, the full variable domain reads DGGITQSPKYLFRKEGQNVTLSCEQNLNHDAMYWYRQDPGQGLRLIYYSQIVNDFQKGDIAEGYSVSREKKESFPLTVTSAQKNPTAFYLCASSTHFSRRQGRNTIYFGEGSWLTVV.